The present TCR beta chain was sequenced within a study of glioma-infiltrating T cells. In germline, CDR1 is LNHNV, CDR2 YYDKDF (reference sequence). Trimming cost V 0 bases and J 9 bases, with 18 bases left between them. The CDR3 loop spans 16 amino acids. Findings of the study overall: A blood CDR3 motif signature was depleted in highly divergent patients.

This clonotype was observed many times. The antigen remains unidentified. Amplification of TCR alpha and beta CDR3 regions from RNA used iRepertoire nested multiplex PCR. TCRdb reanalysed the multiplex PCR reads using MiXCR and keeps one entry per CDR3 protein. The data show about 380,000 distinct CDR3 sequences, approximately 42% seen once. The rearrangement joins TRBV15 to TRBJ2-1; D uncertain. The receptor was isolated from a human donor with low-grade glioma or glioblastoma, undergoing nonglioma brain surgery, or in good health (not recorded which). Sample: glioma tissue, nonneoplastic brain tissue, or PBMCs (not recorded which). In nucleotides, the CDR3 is TGTGCCACCAGCAGAGATCAACCACGAAAGGGCCTTGAGCAGTTCTTC. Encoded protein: CATSRDQPRKGLEQFF.